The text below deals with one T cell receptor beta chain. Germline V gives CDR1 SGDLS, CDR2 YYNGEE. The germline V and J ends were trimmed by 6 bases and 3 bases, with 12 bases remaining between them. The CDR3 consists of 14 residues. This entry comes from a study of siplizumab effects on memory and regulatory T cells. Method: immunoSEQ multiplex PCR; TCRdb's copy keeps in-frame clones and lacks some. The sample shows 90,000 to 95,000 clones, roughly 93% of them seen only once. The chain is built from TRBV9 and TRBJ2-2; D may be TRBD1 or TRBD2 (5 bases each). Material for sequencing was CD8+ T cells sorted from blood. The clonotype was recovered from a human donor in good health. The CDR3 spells CASTEVGDTGELFF. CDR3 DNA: TGTGCCAGCACCGAAGTGGGGGACACCGGGGAGCTGTTTTTT.